What follows are 19 T cell receptor beta chains derived from one specimen sequenced in a study of cytomegalovirus exposure and HLA in healthy donors. With 60 Vbeta and 13 Jbeta primers, the PCR was carried out. Profiled with immunoSEQ multiplex PCR; TCRdb holds only in-frame clones, not every one. In the table there are a few hundred thousand clones, about three quarters of which are singletons. The specimen sequenced was PBMCs. The receptors derive from an older woman in good health and CMV-seropositive.

This sequence joins TRBV7-2 and TRBJ1-1; a weak D match, TRBD1 (5 bases). The V end was cut by 1 base, the J end by 4 bases, with 7 bases between. The CDR3 is 13 residues long. Germline CDR1 reads SGHTA; CDR2 reads FQGNSA. The CDR3 loop is CASSLDTGTEAFF. The CDR3 coding sequence is TGTGCCAGCAGCTTAGATACAGGCACTGAAGCTTTCTTT.

There are a few counts of this clone. DNA of the CDR3: TGCGCCAGCAGCACGGACTGGCTAGCCAAAAACATTCAGTACTTC. Translation: CASSTDWLAKNIQYF. V is TRBV10-2 and J is TRBJ2-4; weak D call: TRBD2 (5 bases). In germline, CDR1 is WSHSY, CDR2 SAAADI. CDR3 size: 15 residues. V lost 6 bases and J 0 bases, leaving 12 bases between the germline ends.

The chain links TRBV5-1 to TRBJ2-5; TRBD2 aligns across 9 bases. CDR1 and CDR2 (germline): SGHRS, YFSETQ. Losses at the gene ends were 4 bases for V and 1 base for J; bases not matched to a gene: 8. The CDR3 consists of 16 residues. The CDR3 DNA reads as TGCGCCAGCAGCCCAAATAGCGGGGGCCGCCAAGAGACCCAGTACTTC. Encoded protein: CASSPNSGGRQETQYF.

The chain joins TRBV5-1 to TRBJ1-2; D is possibly TRBD1 (5 bases). In germline, CDR1 is SGHRS, CDR2 YFSETQ. The CDR3 extends over 14 amino acids. Trimming removed 3 bases from V and 8 bases from J, with 17 bases in between. The DNA for the CDR3 is TGCGCCAGCAGCTCACCAAAGGGGTTCGACGGCTACACCTTC. Translated: CASSSPKGFDGYTF.

V gene TRBV7-2 combines with J gene TRBJ2-2; D is ambiguous. Germline V gene data show CDR1 as SGHTA and CDR2 as FQGNSA. The CDR3 totals 12 residues. V shed 5 bases and J shed 3 bases, with 4 bases lying between them. The CDR3 loop is CASSIYTGELFF. The CDR3 DNA follows: TGTGCCAGCAGCATCTACACCGGGGAGCTGTTTTTT. The whole variable domain, filled in from reference TRBV7-2 and TRBJ2-2, reads GAGVSQSPSNKVTEKGKDVELRCDPISGHTALYWYRQSLGQGLEFLIYFQGNSAPDKSGLPSDRFSAERTGGSVSTLTIQRTQQEDSAVYLCASSIYTGELFFGEGSRLTVL.

The rearrangement joins TRBV2 to TRBJ1-5, with D possibly matching TRBD1 (6 bases). This CDR3 comprises 13 residues. The germline gives CDR1 SNHLY, CDR2 FYNNEI. V lost 8 bases to trimming and J lost 3 bases, with 11 bases between them. In nucleotides, the CDR3 is TGTGCCAGCCTGACAGGCGACAATCAGCCCCAGCATTTT. Residues: CASLTGDNQPQHF.

This chain links TRBV6-5 with TRBJ1-5; D unresolved. This CDR3 is built from 15 residues. Germline V CDR1 and CDR2: MNHEY, SVGAGI. V was trimmed by 4 bases and J by 9 bases, leaving 19 bases between them. CDR3 DNA sequence: TGTGCCAGCAGTTTACTCCCCGGAGGGCATCGGCCCCAGCATTTT. It codes for CASSLLPGGHRPQHF.

This chain connects TRBV30 to TRBJ1-1; perhaps TRBD1 as D (5 bases). The CDR3 has 15 amino acids. V shed 2 bases and J shed 2 bases, with 15 bases lying between them. Germline values: CDR1 GTSNPN, CDR2 SVGIG (reference sequence). Here the CDR3 DNA reads TGTGCCTGGAGTTTATCCTGGGGCTTAAACACTGAAGCTTTCTTT. As protein: CAWSLSWGLNTEAFF.

This clone has more than one count but fewer than ten. Other nucleotide sequences in the sample specify the same CDR3. The chain uses TRBV29-1 and TRBJ1-1; 8 bases line up with TRBD1. CDR3 length: 11 amino acids. Germline loops: CDR1 SQVTM, CDR2 ANQGSEA. Trimming cost V 5 bases and J 5 bases; bases outside gene matches: 1. This CDR3 reads CSVRTGTEAFF. The CDR3 DNA reads as TGCAGCGTTAGGACAGGGACTGAAGCTTTCTTT.

The rearrangement joins TRBV2 to TRBJ1-2; weak D call: TRBD1 (5 bases). The CDR3 runs to 13 residues. CDR1 SNHLY and CDR2 FYNNEI come from the germline V gene. Trimming pared 3 bases from V and 7 bases from J, leaving 12 bases between. The DNA for the CDR3 is TGTGCCAGCAGTGATTCACCGGGGGGTGGCTACACCTTC. Protein product: CASSDSPGGGYTF.

This clone was found once. The CDR3 protein is CASNQGTGEETQYF. The CDR3 DNA follows: TGCGCCAGCAACCAAGGGACAGGGGAAGAGACCCAGTACTTC. The chain joins TRBV5-1 to TRBJ2-5; TRBD1 matches 10 bases. V lost 6 bases to trimming and J lost 3 bases; unmatched junction nucleotides: 5. The CDR3 consists of 14 residues. Germline CDR1 is SGHRS and CDR2 is YFSETQ.

In the case of this clone: The junction departs from the called germline gene at one end, perhaps through a read error. The V gene is TRBV4-2, the J gene TRBJ1-6; possibly TRBD1 for D (5 bases). Germline V gene data show CDR1 as LGHNA and CDR2 as YNFKEQ. This CDR3 is built from 16 residues. This chain's CDR3 is CASSQDFGGGVSPPHF. The CDR3 DNA reads TGTGCCAGCAGCCAAGATTTTGGGGGAGGGGTTTCACCCCCCCACTTT.

This clone has a handful of counts. Other DNA sequences in this sample translate to the same CDR3. The chain joins TRBV27 to TRBJ1-2; no reliable D call. Germline loops: CDR1 MNHEY, CDR2 SMNVEV (reference sequence). The V end lost 3 bases, the J end lost 2 bases, and 7 bases lay between the germline ends. This CDR3 has 13 residues. The CDR3 DNA sequence: TGTGCCAGCAGTTTCTCAGAAAACTATGGCTACACCTTC. Translating gives CASSFSENYGYTF.

CDR3 residues: CAWAPLYPGQGEAFF. CDR3 DNA sequence: TGTGCCTGGGCCCCACTCTACCCGGGACAGGGAGAAGCTTTCTTT. The chain carries TRBV30 and TRBJ1-1, with 9 nucleotides matching TRBD1. This CDR3 is 15 amino acids long. Germline values: CDR1 GTSNPN, CDR2 SVGIG (reference sequence). Losses at the gene ends were 5 bases for V and 8 bases for J; bases not matched to a gene: 15.

This clone appeared a few times. The chain links TRBV10-3 to TRBJ2-2, with 7 positions matching TRBD1. This CDR3 is 15 amino acids long. The J segment lost 2 bases and the V segment lost 6 bases, leaving 6 bases of the junction unmatched. Per the germline V gene, CDR1 is ENHRY and CDR2 is SYGVKD. The CDR3 is CAIRSGTVNTGELFF. The CDR3 DNA reads TGTGCCATCAGATCCGGGACAGTTAACACCGGGGAGCTGTTTTTT.

The chain joins TRBV5-1 to TRBJ2-3; 9 nucleotides line up with TRBD1. Germline V lookup: CDR1 SGHRS, CDR2 YFSETQ. The CDR3 has 16 amino acids. With V trimmed by 4 bases and J by 5 bases, 11 bases remained unmatched. The CDR3 loop is CASSLIPGQGGDTQYF. CDR3 DNA: TGCGCCAGCAGCCTCATTCCGGGACAGGGAGGAGATACGCAGTATTTT. Supplemented by reference TRBV5-1 and TRBJ2-3, the full variable domain reads KAGVTQTPRYLIKTRGQQVTLSCSPISGHRSVSWYQQTPGQGLQFLFEYFSETQRNKGNFPGRFSGRQFSNSRSEMNVSTLELGDSALYLCASSLIPGQGGDTQYFGPGTRLTVL.

This clone was seen a single time. The gene calls are TRBV4-2 and TRBJ2-7; 10 positions agree with TRBD2. CDR1 LGHNA and CDR2 YNFKEQ come from the germline V gene. The CDR3 is made up of 17 amino acids. J gave up 0 bases and V 4 bases, and 9 bases lay outside the gene matches. CDR3: CASSLELAGTSSYEQYF. Written as DNA, the CDR3 is TGTGCCAGCAGCCTAGAACTAGCGGGGACCAGCTCCTACGAGCAGTACTTC.

V usage is TRBV29-1 and J usage is TRBJ2-5, with D possibly TRBD1 on 5 matching bases. V was shortened by 2 bases and J by 4 bases, with 11 bases between the two germline ends. The CDR3 is made up of 13 amino acids. The germline CDR1 and CDR2 sequences are SQVTM and ANQGSEA. CDR3 sequence: CSVEQGVGETQYF. In DNA form, the CDR3 reads TGCAGCGTTGAACAGGGCGTGGGAGAGACCCAGTACTTC.

V gene TRBV5-4 combines with J gene TRBJ2-1; possible D gene TRBD2, 7 bases. CDR3 size: 13 residues. V gave up 4 bases and J gave up 9 bases, with 14 bases separating them. Germline lookup yields CDR1 SGHNT and CDR2 YYREEE (reference sequence). The CDR3: CASSGGGISEQFF. The CDR3 nucleotides are TGTGCCAGCAGCGGCGGGGGCATTTCTGAGCAGTTCTTC.